This T cell receptor (beta chain) stems from a study of T cell changes during pregnancy in multiple sclerosis. Produced via immunoSEQ multiplex PCR; TCRdb's table is partial and in-frame only. Counted here are roughly 48,000 clones, around 94% occurring once; the ten biggest clones make up 0.7% to 1%. The CDR3 contains 14 residues. In germline, CDR1 is WNHNN, CDR2 SYGVQD (reference sequence). The V segment lost 8 bases and the J segment 4 bases; nucleotides outside the gene matches: 5. This specimen was CD4+ T cells from peripheral blood mononuclear cells, taken in the second trimester of pregnancy. The rearrangement links TRBV10-1 to TRBJ2-5; 12 bases are shared with TRBD1. The TCR sequence derives from a female donor in good health, enrolled as a control in a pregnancy study. The CDR3 nucleotides read TGCGCCAGCTCACGGGGACAGGGGGCAGAGACCCAGTACTTC. Its protein product is CASSRGQGAETQYF.